This entry concerns a single T cell receptor (beta chain). Then a second PCR, running about 6 to 12 cycles, was carried out with a sample-barcoded 5' primer and a J-beta primer mix. Each CDR3 protein is one row after TCRdb ran MiXCR on the 5' RACE reads. This sample yields around 1,100,000 distinct CDR3 sequences, of which approximately 38% are seen a single time; around 14% belongs to the top ten. The CDR3 has 15 amino acids. V gave up 1 base and J gave up 4 bases, with 11 bases separating them. Germline V gives CDR1 SGDLS, CDR2 YYNGEE. The data were obtained in a study of blood T cells in healthy people across ages.

The sequenced material came from blood. This receptor was obtained from a man younger than 35 in good health. The V and J genes are TRBV9 and TRBJ2-2; D gene ambiguous. As DNA, the CDR3 is TGTGCCAGCAGCGTACCTGCAGCCTCCACCGGGGAGCTGTTTTTT. This translates into CASSVPAASTGELFF.